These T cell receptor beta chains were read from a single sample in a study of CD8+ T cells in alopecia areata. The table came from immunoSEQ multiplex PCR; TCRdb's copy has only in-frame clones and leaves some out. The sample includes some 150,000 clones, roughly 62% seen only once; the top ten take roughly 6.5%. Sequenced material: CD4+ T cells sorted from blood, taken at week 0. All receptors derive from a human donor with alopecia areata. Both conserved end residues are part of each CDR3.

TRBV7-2 CASSPQLQGSYGYTF
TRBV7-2 CASSLYGQTGELFF
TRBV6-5 CASSYLRGGITGELFF
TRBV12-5 CASGSAGGPGRNEQFF
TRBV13 CASSPMDRRNYEQYF
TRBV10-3 CAISSGGPYSQETQYF
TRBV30 CAWSRLGNQPQHF
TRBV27 CASSLGPTRTEAFF
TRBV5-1 CASSRGTSEVETQYF
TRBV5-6 CASSLGAGNNYGYTF
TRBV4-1 CASGGGPGSPLHF
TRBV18 CASSPMEGLSQPQHF
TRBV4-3 CASSHTGTGASGGYTF
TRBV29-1 CSVETQPGNEQFF
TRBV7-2 CASSPRVGNTIYF
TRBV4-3 CASSQDGVRPNNEQFF
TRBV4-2 CASSLVGSVDTEAFF